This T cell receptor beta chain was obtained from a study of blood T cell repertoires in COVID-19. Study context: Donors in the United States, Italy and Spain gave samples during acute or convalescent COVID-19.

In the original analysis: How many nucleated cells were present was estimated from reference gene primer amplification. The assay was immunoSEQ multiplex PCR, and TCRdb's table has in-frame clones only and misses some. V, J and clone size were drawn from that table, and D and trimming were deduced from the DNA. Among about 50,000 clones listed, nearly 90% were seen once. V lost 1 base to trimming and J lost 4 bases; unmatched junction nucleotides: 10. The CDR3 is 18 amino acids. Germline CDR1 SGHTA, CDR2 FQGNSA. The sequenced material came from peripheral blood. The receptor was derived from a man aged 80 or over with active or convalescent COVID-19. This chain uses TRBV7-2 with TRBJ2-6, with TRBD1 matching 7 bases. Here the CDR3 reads CASSLVGQAPSGANVLTF. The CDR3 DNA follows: TGTGCCAGCAGCTTAGTCGGACAGGCCCCATCCGGGGCCAACGTCCTGACTTTC.